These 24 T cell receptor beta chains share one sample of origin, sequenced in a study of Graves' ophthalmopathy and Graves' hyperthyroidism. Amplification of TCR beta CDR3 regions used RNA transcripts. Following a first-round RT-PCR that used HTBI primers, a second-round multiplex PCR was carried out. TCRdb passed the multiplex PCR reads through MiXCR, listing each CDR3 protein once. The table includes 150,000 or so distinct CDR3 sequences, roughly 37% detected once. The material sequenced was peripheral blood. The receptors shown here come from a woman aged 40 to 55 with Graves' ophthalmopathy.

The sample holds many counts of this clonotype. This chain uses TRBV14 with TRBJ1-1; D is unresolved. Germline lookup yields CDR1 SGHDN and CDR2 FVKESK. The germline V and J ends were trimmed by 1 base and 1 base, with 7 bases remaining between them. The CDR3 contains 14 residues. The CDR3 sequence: CASSQVTRNTEAFF. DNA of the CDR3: TGTGCCAGCAGCCAAGTAACCAGGAACACTGAAGCTTTCTTT.

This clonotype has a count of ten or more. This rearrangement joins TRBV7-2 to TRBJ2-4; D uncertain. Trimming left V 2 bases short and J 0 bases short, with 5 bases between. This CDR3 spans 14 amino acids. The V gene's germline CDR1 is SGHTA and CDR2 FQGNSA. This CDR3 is CASSLSLAKNIQYF. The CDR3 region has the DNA TGTGCCAGCAGCTTAAGTCTAGCCAAAAACATTCAGTACTTC.

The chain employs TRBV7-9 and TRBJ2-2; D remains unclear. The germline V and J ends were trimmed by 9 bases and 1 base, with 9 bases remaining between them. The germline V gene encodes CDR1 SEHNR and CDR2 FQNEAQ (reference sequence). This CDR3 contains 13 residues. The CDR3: CARERENTGELFF. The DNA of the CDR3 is TGTGCCAGGGAAAGAGAGAACACCGGGGAGCTGTTTTTT.

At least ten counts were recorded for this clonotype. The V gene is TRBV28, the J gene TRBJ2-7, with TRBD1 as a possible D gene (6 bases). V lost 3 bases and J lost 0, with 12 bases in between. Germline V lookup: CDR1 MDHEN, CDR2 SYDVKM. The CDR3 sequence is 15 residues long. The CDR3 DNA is TGTGCCAGCAGTTTCGGGACACCCGACTCCTACGAGCAGTACTTC. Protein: CASSFGTPDSYEQYF.

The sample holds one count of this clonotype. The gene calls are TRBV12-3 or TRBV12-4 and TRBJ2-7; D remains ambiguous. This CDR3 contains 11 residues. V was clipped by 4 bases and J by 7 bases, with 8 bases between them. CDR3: CASSYTIEQYF. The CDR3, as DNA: TGTGCCAGCAGTTACACCATTGAGCAGTACTTC.

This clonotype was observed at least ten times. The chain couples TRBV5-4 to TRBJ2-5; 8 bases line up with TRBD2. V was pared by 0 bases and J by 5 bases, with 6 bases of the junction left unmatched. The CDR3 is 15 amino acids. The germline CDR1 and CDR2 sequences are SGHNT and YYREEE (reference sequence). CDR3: CASSLEMASGETQYF. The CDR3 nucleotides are TGTGCCAGCAGCTTGGAAATGGCTAGCGGGGAGACCCAGTACTTC.

CDR3 DNA: TGTGCCAGCAGGGATACGGAGACCCAGTACTTC. This translates into CASRDTETQYF. V and J are TRBV6-2 or TRBV6-3 and TRBJ2-5, with D hard to call. The V gene lost 6 bases and the J gene lost 5 bases, with 7 bases spanning the gap. Per germline, CDR1 MNHEY and CDR2 SVGEGT. This CDR3 has 11 amino acids.

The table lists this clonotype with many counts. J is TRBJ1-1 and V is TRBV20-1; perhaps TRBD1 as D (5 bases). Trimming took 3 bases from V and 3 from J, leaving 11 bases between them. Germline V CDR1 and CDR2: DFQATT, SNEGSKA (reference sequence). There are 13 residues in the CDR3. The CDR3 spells CSASPWGYTEAFF. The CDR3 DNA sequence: TGCAGTGCTAGCCCTTGGGGGTACACTGAAGCTTTCTTT.

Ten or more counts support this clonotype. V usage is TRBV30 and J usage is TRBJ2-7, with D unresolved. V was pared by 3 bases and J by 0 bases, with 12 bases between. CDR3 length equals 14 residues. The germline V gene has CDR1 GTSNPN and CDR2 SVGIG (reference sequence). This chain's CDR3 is CAWSPGYGSYEQYF. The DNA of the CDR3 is TGTGCCTGGAGCCCAGGTTATGGCTCCTACGAGCAGTACTTC.

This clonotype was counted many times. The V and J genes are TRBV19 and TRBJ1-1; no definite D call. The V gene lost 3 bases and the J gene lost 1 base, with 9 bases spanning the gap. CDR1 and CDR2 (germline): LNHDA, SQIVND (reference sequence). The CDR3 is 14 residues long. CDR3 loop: CASSIHVRNTEAFF. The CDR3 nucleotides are TGTGCCAGTAGTATTCATGTCCGGAACACTGAAGCTTTCTTT.

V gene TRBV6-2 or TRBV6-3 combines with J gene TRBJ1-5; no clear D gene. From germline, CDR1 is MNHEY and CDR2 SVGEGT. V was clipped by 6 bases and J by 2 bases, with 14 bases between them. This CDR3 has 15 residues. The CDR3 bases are TGTGCCAGCAGATCCACGTCTCTCGGCAATCAGCCCCAGCATTTT. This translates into CASRSTSLGNQPQHF.

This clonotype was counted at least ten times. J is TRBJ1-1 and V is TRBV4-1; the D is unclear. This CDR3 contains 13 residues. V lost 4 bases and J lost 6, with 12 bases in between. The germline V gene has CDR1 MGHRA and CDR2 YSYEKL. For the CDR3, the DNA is TGCGCCAGCAGCCCCAATAGATTTGCTGAAGCTTTCTTT. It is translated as CASSPNRFAEAFF.

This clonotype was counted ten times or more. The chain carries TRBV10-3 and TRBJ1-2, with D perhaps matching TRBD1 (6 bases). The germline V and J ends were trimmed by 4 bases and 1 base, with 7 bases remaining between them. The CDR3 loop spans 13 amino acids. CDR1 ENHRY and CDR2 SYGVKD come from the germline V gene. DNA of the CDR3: TGTGCCATCAGTGGACAGGTTAACTATGGCTACACCTTC. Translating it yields CAISGQVNYGYTF.

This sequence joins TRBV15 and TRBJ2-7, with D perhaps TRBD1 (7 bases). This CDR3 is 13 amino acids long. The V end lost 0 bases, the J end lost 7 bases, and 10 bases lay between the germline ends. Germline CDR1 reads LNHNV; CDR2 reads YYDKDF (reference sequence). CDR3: CATSRDQGGEQYF. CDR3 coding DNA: TGTGCCACCAGCAGAGATCAGGGGGGTGAGCAGTACTTC.

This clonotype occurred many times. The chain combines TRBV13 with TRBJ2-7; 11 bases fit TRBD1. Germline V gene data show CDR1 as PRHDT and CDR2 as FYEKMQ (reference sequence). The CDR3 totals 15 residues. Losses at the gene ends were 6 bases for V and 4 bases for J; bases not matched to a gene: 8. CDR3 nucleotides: TGTGCCAGCAGTTTCTTTGGGGACAGGGGGTACGAGCAGTACTTC. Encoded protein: CASSFFGDRGYEQYF.

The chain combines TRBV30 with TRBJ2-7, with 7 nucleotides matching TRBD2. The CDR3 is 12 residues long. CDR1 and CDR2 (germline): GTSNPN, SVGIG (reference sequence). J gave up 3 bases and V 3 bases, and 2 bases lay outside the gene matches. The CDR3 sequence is CAWSRTSYEQYF. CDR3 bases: TGTGCCTGGAGCAGGACTAGCTACGAGCAGTACTTC.

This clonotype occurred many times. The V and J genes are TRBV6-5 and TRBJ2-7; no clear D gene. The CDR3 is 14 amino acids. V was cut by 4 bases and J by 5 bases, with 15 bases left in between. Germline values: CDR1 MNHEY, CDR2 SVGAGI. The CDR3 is CASSSIPLNHEQYF. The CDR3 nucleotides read TGTGCCAGCAGTTCCATCCCGTTAAACCACGAGCAGTACTTC.

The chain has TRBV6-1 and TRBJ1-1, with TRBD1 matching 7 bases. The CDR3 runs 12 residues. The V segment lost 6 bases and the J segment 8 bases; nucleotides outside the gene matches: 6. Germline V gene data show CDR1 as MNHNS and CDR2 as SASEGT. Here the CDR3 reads CASRQLDREAFF. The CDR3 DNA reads TGTGCCAGCAGACAACTGGACAGGGAAGCTTTCTTT.

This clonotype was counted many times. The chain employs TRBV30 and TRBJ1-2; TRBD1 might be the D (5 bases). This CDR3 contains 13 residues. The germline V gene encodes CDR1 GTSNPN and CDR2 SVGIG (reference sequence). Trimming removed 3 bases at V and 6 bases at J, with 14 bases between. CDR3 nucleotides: TGTGCCTGGAGATCCGCCGGGGCGAATGGCTACACCTTC. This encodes CAWRSAGANGYTF.

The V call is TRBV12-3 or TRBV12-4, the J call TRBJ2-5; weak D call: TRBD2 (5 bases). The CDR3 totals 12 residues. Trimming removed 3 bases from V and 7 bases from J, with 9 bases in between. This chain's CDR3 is CASSFSEGTQYF. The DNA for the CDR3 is TGTGCCAGCAGTTTCAGCGAGGGGACCCAGTACTTC.

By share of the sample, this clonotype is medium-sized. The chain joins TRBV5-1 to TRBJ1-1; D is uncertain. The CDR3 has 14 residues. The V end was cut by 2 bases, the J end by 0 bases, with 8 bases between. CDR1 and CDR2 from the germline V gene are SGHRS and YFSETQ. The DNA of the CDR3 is TGCGCCAGCAGCTTACTGACACTGAACACTGAAGCTTTCTTT. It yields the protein CASSLLTLNTEAFF.

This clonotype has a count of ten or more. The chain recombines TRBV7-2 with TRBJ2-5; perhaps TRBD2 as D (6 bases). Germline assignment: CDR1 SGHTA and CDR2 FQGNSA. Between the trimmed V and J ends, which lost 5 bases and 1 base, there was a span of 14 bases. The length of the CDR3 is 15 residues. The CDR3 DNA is TGTGCCAGCAGCAATGGTGGGACTCCCCAAGAGACCCAGTACTTC. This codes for CASSNGGTPQETQYF.

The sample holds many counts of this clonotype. The CDR3 sequence: CASTARTNTEAFF. For the CDR3, the DNA is TGTGCCAGTACCGCCCGGACGAACACTGAAGCTTTCTTT. The chain couples TRBV6-5 to TRBJ1-1, with unresolved D. CDR3 length: 13 amino acids. Trimming cost V 9 bases and J 1 base, with 12 bases left between them. Germline V gives CDR1 MNHEY, CDR2 SVGAGI.

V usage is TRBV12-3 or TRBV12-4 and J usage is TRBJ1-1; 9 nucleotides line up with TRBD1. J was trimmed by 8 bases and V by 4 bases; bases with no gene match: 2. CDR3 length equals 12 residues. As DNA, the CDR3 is TGTGCCAGCAGTTGGGGACAGGGAGAAGCTTTCTTT. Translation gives CASSWGQGEAFF.